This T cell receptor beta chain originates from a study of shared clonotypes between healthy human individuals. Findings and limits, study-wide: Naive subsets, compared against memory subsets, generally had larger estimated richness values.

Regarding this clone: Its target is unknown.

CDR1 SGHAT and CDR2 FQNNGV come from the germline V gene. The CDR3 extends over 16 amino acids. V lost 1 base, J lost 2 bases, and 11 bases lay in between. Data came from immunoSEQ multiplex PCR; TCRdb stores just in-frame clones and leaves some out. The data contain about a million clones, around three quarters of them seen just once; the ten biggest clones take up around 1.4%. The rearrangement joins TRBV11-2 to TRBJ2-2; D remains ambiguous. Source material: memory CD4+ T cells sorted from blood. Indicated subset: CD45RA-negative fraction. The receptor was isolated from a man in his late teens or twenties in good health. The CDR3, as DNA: TGTGCCAGCAGCTTAGGCGGTCAGGTCAACACCGGGGAGCTGTTTTTT. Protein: CASSLGGQVNTGELFF.